The T cell receptor beta chain described here comes from a study of OX40 agonist ivuxolimab in advanced cancers. Germline V CDR1 and CDR2: SGHKS, YYEKEE (reference sequence). Trimming took 4 bases from V and 0 from J; bases not matched to a gene: 14. CDR3 length: 19 amino acids. This clone was counted between two and nine times. Its cognate antigen is unknown. The table came from immunoSEQ multiplex PCR; TCRdb's copy has only in-frame clones and leaves some out. The table has tens of thousands of clones, approximately 84% seen once. Study findings and constraints: Certain nonresponding patients likewise had low normalized T-cell clonal expansion. Expanded clones were, on average, more numerous in CD8+ T cells than in CD4+.

This chain joins TRBV5-5 and TRBJ2-3; the match to TRBD1 covers 10 bases. Sequencing was performed on CD4+ or CD8+ T cells sorted from blood, taken in a trial of the OX40 agonist ivuxolimab. The source is an adult with an advanced solid tumor such as melanoma, head and neck, liver or kidney cancer. The CDR3 DNA is TGTGCCAGCAGCGGAACACCTGGAGGGACAGGGGAAAGCACAGATACGCAGTATTTT. Its protein is CASSGTPGGTGESTDTQYF.